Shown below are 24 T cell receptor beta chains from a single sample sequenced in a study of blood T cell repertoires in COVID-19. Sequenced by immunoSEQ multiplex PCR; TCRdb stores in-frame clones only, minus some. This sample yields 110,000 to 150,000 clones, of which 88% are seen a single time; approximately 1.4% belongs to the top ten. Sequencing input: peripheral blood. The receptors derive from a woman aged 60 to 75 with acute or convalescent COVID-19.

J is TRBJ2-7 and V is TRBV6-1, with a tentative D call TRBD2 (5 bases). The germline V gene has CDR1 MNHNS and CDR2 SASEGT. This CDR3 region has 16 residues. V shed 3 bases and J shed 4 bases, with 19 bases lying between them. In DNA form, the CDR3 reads TGTGCCAGCAGTGACCCTCTTATTAAAGGACTTTACGAGCAGTACTTC. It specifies CASSDPLIKGLYEQYF.

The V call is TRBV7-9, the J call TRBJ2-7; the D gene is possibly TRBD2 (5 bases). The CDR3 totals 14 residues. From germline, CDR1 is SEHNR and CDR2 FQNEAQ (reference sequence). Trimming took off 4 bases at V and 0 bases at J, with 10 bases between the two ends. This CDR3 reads CASSYRETSYEQYF. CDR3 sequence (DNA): TGTGCCAGCAGCTACCGGGAAACCTCCTACGAGCAGTACTTC.

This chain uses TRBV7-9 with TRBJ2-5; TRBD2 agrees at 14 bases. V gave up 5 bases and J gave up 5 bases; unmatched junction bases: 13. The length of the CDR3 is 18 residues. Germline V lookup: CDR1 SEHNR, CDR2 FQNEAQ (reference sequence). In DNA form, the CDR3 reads TGTGCCAGCAGCCGCCAGACTAGCGGGGGGGTTCGGTTTGAGACCCAGTACTTC. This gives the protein CASSRQTSGGVRFETQYF.

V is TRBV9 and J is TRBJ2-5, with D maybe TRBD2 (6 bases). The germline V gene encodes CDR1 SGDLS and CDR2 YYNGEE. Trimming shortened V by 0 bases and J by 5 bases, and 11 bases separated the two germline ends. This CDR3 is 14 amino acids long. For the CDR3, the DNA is TGTGCCAGCAGCGTAGAAGGGAGGCAGGAGACCCAGTACTTC. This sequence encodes CASSVEGRQETQYF.

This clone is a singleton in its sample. CDR3 sequence reads: CASSSEARRTEAFF. CDR3 DNA sequence: TGTGCCAGCAGCTCGGAGGCCCGGAGGACTGAAGCTTTCTTT. The rearrangement joins TRBV5-8 to TRBJ1-1; unclear D gene. Germline lookup yields CDR1 SGHTS and CDR2 YDEGEE. This CDR3 is 14 amino acids long. V shed 3 bases and J shed 5 bases, with 14 bases lying between them.

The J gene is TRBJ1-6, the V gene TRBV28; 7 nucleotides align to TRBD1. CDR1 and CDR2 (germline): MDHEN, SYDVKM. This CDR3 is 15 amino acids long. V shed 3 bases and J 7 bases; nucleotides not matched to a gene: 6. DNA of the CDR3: TGTGCCAGCAGTTTCCAAGGGACAGCCAATTCACCCCTCCACTTT. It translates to CASSFQGTANSPLHF.

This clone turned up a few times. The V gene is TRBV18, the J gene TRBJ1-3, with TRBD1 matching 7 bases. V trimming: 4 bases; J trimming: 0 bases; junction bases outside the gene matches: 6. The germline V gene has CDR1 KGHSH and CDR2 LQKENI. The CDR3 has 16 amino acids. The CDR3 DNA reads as TGTGCCAGCTCACAACCGGGACAGAACTCTGGAAACACCATATATTTT. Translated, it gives CASSQPGQNSGNTIYF.

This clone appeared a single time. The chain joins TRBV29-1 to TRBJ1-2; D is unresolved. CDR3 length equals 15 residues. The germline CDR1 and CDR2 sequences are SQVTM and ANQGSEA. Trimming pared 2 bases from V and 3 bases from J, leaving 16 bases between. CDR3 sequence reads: CSVERRIVSYYGYTF. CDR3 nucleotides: TGCAGCGTTGAAAGGAGAATCGTGTCCTACTATGGCTACACCTTC. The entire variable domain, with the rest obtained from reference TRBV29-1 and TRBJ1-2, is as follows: SAVISQKPSRDICQRGTSLTIQCQVDSQVTMMFWYRQQPGQSLTLIATANQGSEATYESGFVIDKFPISRPNLTFSTLTVSNMSPEDSSIYLCSVERRIVSYYGYTFGSGTRLTVV.

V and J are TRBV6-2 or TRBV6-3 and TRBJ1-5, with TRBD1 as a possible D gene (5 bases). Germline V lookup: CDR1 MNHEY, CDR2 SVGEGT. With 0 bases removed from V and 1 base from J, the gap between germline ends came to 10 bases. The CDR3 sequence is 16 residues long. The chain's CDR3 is CASSYSQGGSNQPQHF. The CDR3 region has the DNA TGTGCCAGCAGTTACTCGCAGGGTGGGAGCAATCAGCCCCAGCATTTT.

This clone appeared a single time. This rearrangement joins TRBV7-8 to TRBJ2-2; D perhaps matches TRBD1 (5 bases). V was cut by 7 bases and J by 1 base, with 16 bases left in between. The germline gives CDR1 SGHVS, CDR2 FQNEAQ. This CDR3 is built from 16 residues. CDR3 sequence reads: CASNKGELLNTGELFF. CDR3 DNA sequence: TGTGCCAGCAACAAAGGGGAACTATTGAACACCGGGGAGCTGTTTTTT.

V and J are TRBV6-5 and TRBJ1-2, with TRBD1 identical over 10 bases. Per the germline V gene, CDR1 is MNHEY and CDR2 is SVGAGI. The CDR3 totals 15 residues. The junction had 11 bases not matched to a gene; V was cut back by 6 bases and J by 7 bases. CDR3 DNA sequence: TGTGCCAGCAGCCCGGTGGGACAGGGGTTGCGTGGCTACACCTTC. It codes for CASSPVGQGLRGYTF.

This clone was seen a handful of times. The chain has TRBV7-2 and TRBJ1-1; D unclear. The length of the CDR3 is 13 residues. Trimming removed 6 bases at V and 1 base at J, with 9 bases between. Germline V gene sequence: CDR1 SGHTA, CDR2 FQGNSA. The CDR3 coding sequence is TGTGCCAGCAGAGAACTAGGGAACACTGAAGCTTTCTTT. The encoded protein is CASRELGNTEAFF.

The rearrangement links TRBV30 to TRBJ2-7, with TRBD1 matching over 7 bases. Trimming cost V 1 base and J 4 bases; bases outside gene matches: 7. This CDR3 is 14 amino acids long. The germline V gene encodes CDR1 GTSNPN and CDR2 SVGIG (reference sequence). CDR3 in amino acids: CAWSDPGQRYEQYF. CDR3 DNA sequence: TGTGCCTGGAGTGATCCGGGACAGCGATACGAGCAGTACTTC.

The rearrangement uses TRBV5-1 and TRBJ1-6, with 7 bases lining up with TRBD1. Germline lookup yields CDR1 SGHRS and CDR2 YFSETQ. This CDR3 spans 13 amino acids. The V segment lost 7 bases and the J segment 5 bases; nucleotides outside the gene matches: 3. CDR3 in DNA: TGCGCCAGCGCCACAGGGGATAATTCACCCCTCCACTTT. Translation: CASATGDNSPLHF.

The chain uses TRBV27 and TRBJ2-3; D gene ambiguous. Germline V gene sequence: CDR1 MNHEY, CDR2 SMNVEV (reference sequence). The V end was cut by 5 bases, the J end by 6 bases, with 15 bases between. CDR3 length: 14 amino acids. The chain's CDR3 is CASSPPPLRDTQYF. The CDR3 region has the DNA TGTGCCAGCAGTCCCCCGCCCCTTCGGGATACGCAGTATTTT.

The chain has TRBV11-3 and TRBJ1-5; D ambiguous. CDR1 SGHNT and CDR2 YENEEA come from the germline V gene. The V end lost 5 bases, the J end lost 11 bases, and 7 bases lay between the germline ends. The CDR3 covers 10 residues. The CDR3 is CASSPLSQHF. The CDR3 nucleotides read TGTGCCAGCAGCCCCCTGTCCCAGCATTTT.

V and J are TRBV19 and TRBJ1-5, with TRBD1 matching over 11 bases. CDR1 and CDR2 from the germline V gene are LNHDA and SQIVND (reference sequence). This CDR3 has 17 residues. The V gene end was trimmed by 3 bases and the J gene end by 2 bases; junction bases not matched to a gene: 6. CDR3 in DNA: TGTGCCAGTAGTATGTGGGGACAGGGGGGAGGCAATCAGCCCCAGCATTTT. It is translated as CASSMWGQGGGNQPQHF.

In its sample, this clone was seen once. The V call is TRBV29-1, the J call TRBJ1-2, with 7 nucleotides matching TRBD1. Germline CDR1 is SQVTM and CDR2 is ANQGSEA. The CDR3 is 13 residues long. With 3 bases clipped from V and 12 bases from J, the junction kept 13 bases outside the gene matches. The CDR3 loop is CSVERGRRNLNTF. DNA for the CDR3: TGCAGCGTTGAGAGGGGGCGGAGAAACCTCAACACCTTC.

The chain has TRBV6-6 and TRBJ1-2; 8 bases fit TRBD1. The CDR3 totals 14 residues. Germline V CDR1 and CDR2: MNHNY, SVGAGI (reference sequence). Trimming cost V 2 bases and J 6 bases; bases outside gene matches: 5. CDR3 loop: CASSYADRDHGYTF. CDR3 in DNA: TGTGCCAGCAGTTACGCGGACAGGGACCATGGCTACACCTTC.

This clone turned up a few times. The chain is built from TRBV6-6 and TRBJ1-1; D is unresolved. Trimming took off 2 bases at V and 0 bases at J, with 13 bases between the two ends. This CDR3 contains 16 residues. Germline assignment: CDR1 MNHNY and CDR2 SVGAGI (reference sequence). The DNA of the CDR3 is TGTGCCAGCAGTTACGGGTACAGAAGGCTGAACACTGAAGCTTTCTTT. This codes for CASSYGYRRLNTEAFF.

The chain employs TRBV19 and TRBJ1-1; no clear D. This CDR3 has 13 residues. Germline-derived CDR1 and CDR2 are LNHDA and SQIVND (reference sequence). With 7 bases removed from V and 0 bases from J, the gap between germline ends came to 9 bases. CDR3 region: CASIGLLNTEAFF. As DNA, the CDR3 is TGTGCCAGTATAGGACTCCTGAACACTGAAGCTTTCTTT.

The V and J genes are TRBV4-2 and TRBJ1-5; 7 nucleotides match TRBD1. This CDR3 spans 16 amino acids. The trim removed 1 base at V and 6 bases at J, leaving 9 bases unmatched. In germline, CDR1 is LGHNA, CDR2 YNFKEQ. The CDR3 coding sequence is TGTGCCAGCAGCCAAGTAAAAGGGGGCCGTAGTCAGCCCCAGCATTTT. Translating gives CASSQVKGGRSQPQHF.

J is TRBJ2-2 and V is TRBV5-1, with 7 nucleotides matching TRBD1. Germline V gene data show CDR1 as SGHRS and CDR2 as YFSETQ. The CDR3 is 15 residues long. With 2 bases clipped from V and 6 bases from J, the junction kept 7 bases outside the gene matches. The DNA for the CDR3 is TGCGCCAGCAGCTTCTACTCGACAGGGTCCGGGGAGCTGTTTTTT. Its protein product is CASSFYSTGSGELFF. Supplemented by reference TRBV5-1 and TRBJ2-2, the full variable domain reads KAGVTQTPRYLIKTRGQQVTLSCSPISGHRSVSWYQQTPGQGLQFLFEYFSETQRNKGNFPGRFSGRQFSNSRSEMNVSTLELGDSALYLCASSFYSTGSGELFFGEGSRLTVL.

CDR3 region: CASKGQGNEKLFF. In DNA form, the CDR3 reads TGTGCCAGCAAAGGACAGGGAAATGAAAAACTGTTTTTT. The V call is TRBV28, the J call TRBJ1-4, with 8 bases fitting TRBD1. CDR3 length equals 13 residues. J gave up 5 bases and V 7 bases, and 3 bases lay outside the gene matches. The germline gives CDR1 MDHEN, CDR2 SYDVKM.